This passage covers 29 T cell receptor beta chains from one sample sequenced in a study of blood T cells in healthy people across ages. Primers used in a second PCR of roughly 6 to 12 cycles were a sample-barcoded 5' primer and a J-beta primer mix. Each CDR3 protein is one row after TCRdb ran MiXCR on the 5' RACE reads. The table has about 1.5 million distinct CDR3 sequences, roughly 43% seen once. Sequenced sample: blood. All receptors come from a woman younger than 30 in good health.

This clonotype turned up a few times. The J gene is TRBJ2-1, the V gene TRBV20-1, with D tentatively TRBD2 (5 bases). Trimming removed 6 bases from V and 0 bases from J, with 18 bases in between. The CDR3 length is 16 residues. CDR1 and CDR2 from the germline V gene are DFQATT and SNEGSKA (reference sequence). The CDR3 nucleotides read TGCAGTGCGCCCGGGAAGCGCCTGAGCTCCTACAATGAGCAGTTCTTC. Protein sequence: CSAPGKRLSSYNEQFF.

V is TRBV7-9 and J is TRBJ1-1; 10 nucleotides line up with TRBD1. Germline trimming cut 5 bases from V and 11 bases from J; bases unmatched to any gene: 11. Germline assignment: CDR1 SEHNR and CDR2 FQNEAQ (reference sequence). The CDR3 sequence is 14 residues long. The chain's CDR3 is CASSVDRGRFGAFF. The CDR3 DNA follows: TGTGCCAGCAGCGTCGACAGGGGGCGATTCGGGGCTTTCTTT.

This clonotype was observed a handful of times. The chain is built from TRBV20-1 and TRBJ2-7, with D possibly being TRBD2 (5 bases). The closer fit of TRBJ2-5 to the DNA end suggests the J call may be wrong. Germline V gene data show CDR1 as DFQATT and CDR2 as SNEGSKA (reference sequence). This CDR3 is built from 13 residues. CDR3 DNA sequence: TGCAGTGCTCTAAGTAGCGTGGCAGAGACCCAGTACTTC. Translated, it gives CSALSSVAETQYF.

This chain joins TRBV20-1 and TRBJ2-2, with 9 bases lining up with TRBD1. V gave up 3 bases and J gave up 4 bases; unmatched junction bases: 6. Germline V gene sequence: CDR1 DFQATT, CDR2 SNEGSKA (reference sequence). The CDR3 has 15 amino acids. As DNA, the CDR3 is TGCAGTGCTAGGGACGGACAGGGGCGCACCGGGGAGCTGTTTTTT. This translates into CSARDGQGRTGELFF.

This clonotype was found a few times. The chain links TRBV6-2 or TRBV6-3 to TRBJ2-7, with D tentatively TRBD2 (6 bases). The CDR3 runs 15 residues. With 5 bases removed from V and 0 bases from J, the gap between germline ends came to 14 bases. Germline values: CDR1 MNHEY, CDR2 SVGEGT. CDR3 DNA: TGTGCCAGCAGTCCTGGACTAACAGCCTCCTACGAGCAGTACTTC. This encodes CASSPGLTASYEQYF.

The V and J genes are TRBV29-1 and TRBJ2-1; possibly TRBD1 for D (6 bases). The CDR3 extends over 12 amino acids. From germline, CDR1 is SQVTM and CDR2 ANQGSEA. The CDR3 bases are TGCGGGACATACCCCTCCTACAATGAGCAGTTCTTC. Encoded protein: CGTYPSYNEQFF.

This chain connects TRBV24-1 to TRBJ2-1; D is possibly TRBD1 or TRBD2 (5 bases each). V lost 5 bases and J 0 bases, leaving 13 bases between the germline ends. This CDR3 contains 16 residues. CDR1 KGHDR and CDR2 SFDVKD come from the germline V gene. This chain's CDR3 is CATSVGDHSSYNEQFF. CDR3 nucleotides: TGTGCCACCAGTGTCGGGGACCACAGCTCCTACAATGAGCAGTTCTTC.

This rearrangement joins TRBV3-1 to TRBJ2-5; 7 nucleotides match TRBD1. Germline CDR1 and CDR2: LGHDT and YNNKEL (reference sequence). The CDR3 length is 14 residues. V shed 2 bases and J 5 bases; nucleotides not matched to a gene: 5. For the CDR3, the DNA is TGTGCCAGCAGCCAAACAGGGGCTTCTGAGACCCAGTACTTC. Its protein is CASSQTGASETQYF.

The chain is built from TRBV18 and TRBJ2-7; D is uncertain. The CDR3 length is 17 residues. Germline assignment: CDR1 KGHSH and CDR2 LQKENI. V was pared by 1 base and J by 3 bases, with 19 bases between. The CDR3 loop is CASSPLASNKGHYEQYF. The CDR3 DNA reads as TGTGCCAGCTCACCACTGGCGTCAAACAAGGGTCACTACGAGCAGTACTTC. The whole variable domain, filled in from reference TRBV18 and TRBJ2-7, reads NAGVMQNPRHLVRRRGQEARLRCSPMKGHSHVYWYRQLPEEGLKFMVYLQKENIIDESGMPKERFSAEFPKEGPSILRIQQVVRGDSAAYFCASSPLASNKGHYEQYFGPGTRLTVT.

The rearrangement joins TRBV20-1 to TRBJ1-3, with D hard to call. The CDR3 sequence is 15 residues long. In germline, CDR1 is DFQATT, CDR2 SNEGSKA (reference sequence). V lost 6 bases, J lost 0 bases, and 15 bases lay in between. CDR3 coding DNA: TGCAGTGCAAAGCGCAGTTCTTACTCTGGAAACACCATATATTTT. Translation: CSAKRSSYSGNTIYF.

CDR3 region: CASSSITSGMIYNEQFF. CDR3 nucleotide sequence: TGTGCCAGCAGTTCCATTACTAGCGGGATGATCTACAATGAGCAGTTCTTC. The gene calls are TRBV28 and TRBJ2-1, with TRBD2 matching 10 bases. The germline gives CDR1 MDHEN, CDR2 SYDVKM. This CDR3 contains 17 residues. V lost 4 bases to trimming and J lost 3 bases; unmatched junction nucleotides: 9.

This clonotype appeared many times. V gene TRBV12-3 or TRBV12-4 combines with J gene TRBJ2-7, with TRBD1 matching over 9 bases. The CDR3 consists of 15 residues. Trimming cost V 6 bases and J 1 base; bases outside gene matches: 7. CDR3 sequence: CASSSAGTGSYEQYF. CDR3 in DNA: TGTGCCAGCAGCTCGGCCGGGACAGGGTCCTACGAGCAGTACTTC.

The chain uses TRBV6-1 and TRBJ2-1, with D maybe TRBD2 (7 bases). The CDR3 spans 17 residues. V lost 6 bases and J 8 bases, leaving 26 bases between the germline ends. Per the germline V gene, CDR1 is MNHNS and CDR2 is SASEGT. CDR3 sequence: CASSKDRRGARWDEQFF. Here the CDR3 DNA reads TGTGCCAGCAGCAAGGACAGACGGGGGGCTAGATGGGATGAGCAGTTCTTC.

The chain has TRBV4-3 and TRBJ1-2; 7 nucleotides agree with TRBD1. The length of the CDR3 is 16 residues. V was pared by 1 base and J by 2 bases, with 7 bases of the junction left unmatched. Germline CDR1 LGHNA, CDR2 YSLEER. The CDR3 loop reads CASSQGDWTGNYGYTF. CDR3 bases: TGCGCCAGCAGCCAAGGAGACTGGACAGGAAACTATGGCTACACCTTC.

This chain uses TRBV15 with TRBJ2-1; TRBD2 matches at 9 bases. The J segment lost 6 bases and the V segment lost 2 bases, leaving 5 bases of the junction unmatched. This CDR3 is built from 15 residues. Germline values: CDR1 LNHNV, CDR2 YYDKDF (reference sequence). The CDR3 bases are TGTGCCACCAGCAGATGGCTAGCGGGAAGCAATGAGCAGTTCTTC. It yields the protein CATSRWLAGSNEQFF.

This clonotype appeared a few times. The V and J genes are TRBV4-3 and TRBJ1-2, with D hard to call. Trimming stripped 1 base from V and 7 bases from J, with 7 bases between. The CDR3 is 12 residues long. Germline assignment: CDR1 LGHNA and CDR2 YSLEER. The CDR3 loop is CASSQAGIGYTF. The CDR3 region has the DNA TGCGCCAGCAGCCAAGCGGGGATTGGCTACACCTTC.

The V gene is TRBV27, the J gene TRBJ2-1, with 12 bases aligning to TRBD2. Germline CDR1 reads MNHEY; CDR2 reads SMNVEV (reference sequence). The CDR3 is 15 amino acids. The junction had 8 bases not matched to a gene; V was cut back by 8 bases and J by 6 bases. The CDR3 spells CASSQETSGSNEQFF. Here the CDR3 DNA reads TGTGCCAGCTCCCAGGAGACTAGCGGGAGCAATGAGCAGTTCTTC.

The DNA of the CDR3 is TGTGCCAGCAGTTTACTAGCGGGAGAGGTGGATACGCAGTATTTT. It is translated as CASSLLAGEVDTQYF. The rearrangement links TRBV27 to TRBJ2-3, with 10 bases matching TRBD2. CDR1 MNHEY and CDR2 SMNVEV come from the germline V gene (reference sequence). The CDR3 consists of 15 residues. The trim removed 2 bases at V and 6 bases at J, leaving 5 bases unmatched.

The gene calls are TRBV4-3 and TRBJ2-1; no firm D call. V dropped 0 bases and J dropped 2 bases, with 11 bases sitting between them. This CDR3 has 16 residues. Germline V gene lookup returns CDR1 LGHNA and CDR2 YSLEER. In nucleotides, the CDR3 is TGCGCCAGCAGCCAAGAAAGACCCACCCCCTACAATGAGCAGTTCTTC. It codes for CASSQERPTPYNEQFF.

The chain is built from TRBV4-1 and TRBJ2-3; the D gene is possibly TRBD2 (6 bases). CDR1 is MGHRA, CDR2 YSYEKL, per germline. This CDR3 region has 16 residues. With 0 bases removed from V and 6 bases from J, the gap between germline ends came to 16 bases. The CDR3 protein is CASSQEGSGPPDTQYF. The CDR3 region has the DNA TGCGCCAGCAGCCAAGAAGGTAGCGGACCCCCCGATACGCAGTATTTT.

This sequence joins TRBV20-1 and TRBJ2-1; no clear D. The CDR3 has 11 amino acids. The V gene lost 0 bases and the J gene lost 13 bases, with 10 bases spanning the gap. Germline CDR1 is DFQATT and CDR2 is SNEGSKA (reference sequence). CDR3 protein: CSARDMVTQFF. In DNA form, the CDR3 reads TGCAGTGCTAGAGATATGGTGACCCAGTTCTTC.

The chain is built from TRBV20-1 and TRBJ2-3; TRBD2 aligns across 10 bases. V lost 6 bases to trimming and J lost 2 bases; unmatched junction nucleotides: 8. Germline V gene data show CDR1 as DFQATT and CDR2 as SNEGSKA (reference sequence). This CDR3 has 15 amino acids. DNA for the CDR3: TGCAGTGCGCGGCTAGCGGGAGTAGTCACAGATACGCAGTATTTT. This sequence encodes CSARLAGVVTDTQYF.

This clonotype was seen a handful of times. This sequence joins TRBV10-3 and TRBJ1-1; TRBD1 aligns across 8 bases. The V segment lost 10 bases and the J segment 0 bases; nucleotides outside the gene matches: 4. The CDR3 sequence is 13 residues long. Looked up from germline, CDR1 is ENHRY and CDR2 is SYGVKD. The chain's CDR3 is CASGQGMNTEAFF. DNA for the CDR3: TGTGCCAGCGGACAGGGAATGAACACTGAAGCTTTCTTT.

The CDR3 DNA reads TGTGCCAGCAGCTCAGGACTAGCGGGAGATATACAAGAGACCCAGTACTTC. Residues: CASSSGLAGDIQETQYF. The chain recombines TRBV9 with TRBJ2-5; TRBD2 matches 13 bases. This CDR3 is built from 17 residues. Trimming removed 4 bases from V and 2 bases from J; junction bases left unmatched: 8. The germline V gene encodes CDR1 SGDLS and CDR2 YYNGEE.

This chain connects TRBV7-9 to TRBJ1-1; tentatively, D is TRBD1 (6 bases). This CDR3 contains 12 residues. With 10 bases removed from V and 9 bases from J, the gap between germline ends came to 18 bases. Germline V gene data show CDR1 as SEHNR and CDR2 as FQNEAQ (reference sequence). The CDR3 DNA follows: TGTGCCAACGAGGGAGGGCAGGGGAAAGCTTTCTTT. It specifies CANEGGQGKAFF.

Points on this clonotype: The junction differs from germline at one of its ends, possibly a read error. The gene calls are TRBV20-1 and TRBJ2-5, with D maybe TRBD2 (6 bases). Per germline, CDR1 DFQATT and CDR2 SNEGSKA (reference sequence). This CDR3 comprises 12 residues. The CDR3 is CSARGTGETQYF. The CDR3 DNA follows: TGCAGTGCAAGAGGGACTGGAGAGACCCAGTACTTC.

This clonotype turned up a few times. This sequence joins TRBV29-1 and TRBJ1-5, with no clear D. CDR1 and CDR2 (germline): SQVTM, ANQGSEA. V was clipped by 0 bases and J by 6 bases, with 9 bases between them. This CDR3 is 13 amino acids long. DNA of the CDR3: TGCAGCGTTGAAGATCGGGCGGGTCAGCCCCAGCATTTT. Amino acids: CSVEDRAGQPQHF.

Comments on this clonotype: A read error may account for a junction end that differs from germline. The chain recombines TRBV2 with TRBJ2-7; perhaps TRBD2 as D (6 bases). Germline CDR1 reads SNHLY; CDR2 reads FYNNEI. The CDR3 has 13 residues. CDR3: CASVGGSEYELYF. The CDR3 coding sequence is TGTGCCAGCGTGGGGGGTAGCGAGTACGAGCTGTACTTC.

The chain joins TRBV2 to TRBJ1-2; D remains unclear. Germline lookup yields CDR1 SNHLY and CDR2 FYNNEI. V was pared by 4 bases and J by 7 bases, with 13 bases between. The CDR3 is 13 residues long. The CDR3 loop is CASSVNKQSGYTF. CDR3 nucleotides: TGTGCCAGCAGTGTAAACAAACAAAGTGGCTACACCTTC.